Listed below are T cell receptor beta chains from one sample, sequenced in a study of cytomegalovirus exposure and HLA in healthy donors. Profiled with immunoSEQ multiplex PCR; TCRdb holds only in-frame clones, not every one. The sample contains 100,000 to 150,000 clones, roughly 79% of which appear only once. The sequenced sample consisted of PBMCs. The receptors come from a woman aged 18-29 years in good health and CMV-seronegative. The CDR3 runs from the conserved cysteine through the conserved F or W. Each record gives: D gene, V gene, J gene, clone size, CDR3 protein, CDR3 DNA. D genes are given only for firm matches. Where a row states a size, it is once, few, many or the class of an expanded clone; other rows omit it.

d_call: -
v_call: TRBV25-1
j_call: TRBJ2-3
clone_size: -
cdr3_aa: CASSSTDTQYF
cdr3_nt: TGTGCCAGCTCTAGCACAGATACGCAGTATTTT

d_call: TRBD2
v_call: TRBV4-1
j_call: TRBJ2-1
clone_size: -
cdr3_aa: CASSHTGTSLSYNEQFF
cdr3_nt: TGCGCCAGCAGCCACACCGGGACTAGCCTCTCCTACAATGAGCAGTTCTTC

d_call: TRBD1
v_call: TRBV27
j_call: TRBJ1-3
clone_size: -
cdr3_aa: CASRSTGAPGNTIYF
cdr3_nt: TGTGCCAGCAGATCCACAGGGGCGCCTGGAAACACCATATATTTT

d_call: TRBD2
v_call: TRBV2
j_call: TRBJ2-2
clone_size: -
cdr3_aa: CAGKAGVVTGELFF
cdr3_nt: TGTGCCGGTAAAGCGGGAGTGGTCACCGGGGAGCTGTTTTTT

d_call: -
v_call: TRBV14
j_call: TRBJ2-5
clone_size: -
cdr3_aa: CASSLRGAETQYF
cdr3_nt: TGTGCCAGCAGCCTCCGGGGGGCTGAGACCCAGTACTTC

d_call: TRBD2
v_call: TRBV18
j_call: TRBJ2-3
clone_size: -
cdr3_aa: CASSPSAGGGTDTQYF
cdr3_nt: TGTGCCAGCTCACCCTCAGCGGGAGGGGGCACAGATACGCAGTATTTT

d_call: TRBD1
v_call: TRBV19
j_call: TRBJ1-3
clone_size: -
cdr3_aa: CASSLQGALSGNTIYF
cdr3_nt: TGTGCCAGTAGTTTACAGGGGGCACTCTCTGGAAACACCATATATTTT

d_call: -
v_call: TRBV4-1
j_call: TRBJ1-3
clone_size: -
cdr3_aa: CASSPNPLGSSGNTIYF
cdr3_nt: TGCGCCAGCAGCCCGAATCCGCTAGGTAGCTCTGGAAACACCATATATTTT

d_call: -
v_call: TRBV19
j_call: TRBJ1-2
clone_size: -
cdr3_aa: CASRIGGGQFTF
cdr3_nt: TGTGCCAGTAGAATAGGAGGGGGTCAATTCACCTTC

d_call: -
v_call: TRBV7-2
j_call: TRBJ1-4
clone_size: few
cdr3_aa: CASSFPATNEKLFF
cdr3_nt: TGTGCCAGCAGCTTCCCAGCAACTAATGAAAAACTGTTTTTT

d_call: -
v_call: TRBV30
j_call: TRBJ1-1
clone_size: -
cdr3_aa: CACSKGGGSTEAFF
cdr3_nt: TGTGCCTGCAGTAAGGGAGGGGGTAGCACTGAAGCTTTCTTT

d_call: -
v_call: TRBV5-6
j_call: TRBJ1-1
clone_size: -
cdr3_aa: CASSIGPTGGGLF
cdr3_nt: TGTGCCAGCAGCATAGGACCTACCGGCGGGGGTCTCTTT

d_call: -
v_call: TRBV30
j_call: TRBJ1-1
clone_size: -
cdr3_aa: CACERNTEAFF
cdr3_nt: TGTGCCTGTGAGAGGAACACTGAAGCTTTCTTT

d_call: -
v_call: TRBV9
j_call: TRBJ1-1
clone_size: -
cdr3_aa: CASSVPGGTEAFF
cdr3_nt: TGTGCCAGCAGCGTACCCGGGGGCACTGAAGCTTTCTTT

d_call: -
v_call: TRBV7-6
j_call: TRBJ2-2
clone_size: -
cdr3_aa: CASRTDGSPGELFF
cdr3_nt: TGTGCCAGCAGGACGGACGGGAGCCCCGGGGAGCTGTTTTTT

d_call: -
v_call: TRBV19
j_call: TRBJ2-3
clone_size: -
cdr3_aa: CTSRTGSGTQYF
cdr3_nt: TGTACCAGTAGAACAGGATCGGGTACGCAGTATTTT

d_call: TRBD1
v_call: TRBV6-1
j_call: TRBJ1-5
clone_size: -
cdr3_aa: CASRDRANQPQHF
cdr3_nt: TGTGCCAGCCGGGACAGGGCCAATCAGCCCCAGCATTTT

d_call: TRBD2
v_call: TRBV5-1
j_call: TRBJ2-1
clone_size: -
cdr3_aa: CASSLAQLADLSSYNEQFF
cdr3_nt: TGCGCCAGCAGCTTGGCCCAACTAGCGGACTTGAGCTCCTACAATGAGCAGTTCTTC

d_call: TRBD1
v_call: TRBV5-1
j_call: TRBJ1-1
clone_size: -
cdr3_aa: CASSLTGEAEAFF
cdr3_nt: TGCGCCAGCAGCTTAACAGGGGAGGCTGAAGCTTTCTTT

d_call: -
v_call: TRBV7-9
j_call: TRBJ2-3
clone_size: -
cdr3_aa: CASSPPPLSTDTQYF
cdr3_nt: TGTGCCAGCAGTCCCCCCCCGTTAAGCACAGATACGCAGTATTTT

d_call: -
v_call: TRBV5-1
j_call: TRBJ2-1
clone_size: -
cdr3_aa: CASSLGGLEYNEQFF
cdr3_nt: TGCGCCAGCAGCTTGGGGGGGCTGGAATACAATGAGCAGTTCTTC

d_call: -
v_call: TRBV4-1
j_call: TRBJ2-2
clone_size: -
cdr3_aa: CASSQVTTGDPGELFF
cdr3_nt: TGCGCCAGCAGCCAAGTTACGACGGGAGATCCCGGGGAGCTGTTTTTT

d_call: TRBD2
v_call: TRBV18
j_call: TRBJ2-7
clone_size: -
cdr3_aa: CASSPTRLAGAGVLGEQYF
cdr3_nt: TGTGCCAGCTCACCAACTCGGCTAGCGGGAGCAGGGGTTTTGGGCGAGCAGTACTTC

d_call: TRBD2
v_call: TRBV4-2
j_call: TRBJ2-4
clone_size: -
cdr3_aa: CASSQEGLAGVQNIQYF
cdr3_nt: TGTGCCAGCAGCCAAGAGGGACTAGCGGGAGTCCAAAACATTCAGTACTTC

d_call: -
v_call: TRBV2
j_call: TRBJ1-1
clone_size: few
cdr3_aa: CASRGGGFRLTLGTEAFF
cdr3_nt: TGTGCCAGCAGGGGTGGTGGATTCAGGCTAACCCTCGGCACTGAAGCTTTCTTT

d_call: TRBD1
v_call: TRBV5-8
j_call: TRBJ2-7
clone_size: -
cdr3_aa: CASDQGADFGEQYF
cdr3_nt: TGTGCCAGCGACCAGGGGGCGGACTTCGGGGAGCAGTACTTC

d_call: TRBD1
v_call: TRBV5-1
j_call: TRBJ2-3
clone_size: once
cdr3_aa: CASSSGQGTDTQYF
cdr3_nt: TGCGCCAGCAGCTCCGGACAGGGGACAGATACGCAGTATTTT

d_call: -
v_call: TRBV10-3
j_call: TRBJ2-7
clone_size: -
cdr3_aa: CAISEPGSAYEQYF
cdr3_nt: TGTGCCATCAGTGAACCCGGGTCGGCCTACGAGCAGTACTTC

d_call: -
v_call: TRBV10-3
j_call: TRBJ1-2
clone_size: -
cdr3_aa: CAISEEAMNYGYTF
cdr3_nt: TGTGCCATCAGTGAGGAGGCCATGAACTATGGCTACACCTTC

d_call: -
v_call: TRBV15
j_call: TRBJ1-1
clone_size: -
cdr3_aa: CATSSLNFEAFF
cdr3_nt: TGTGCCACCAGCAGTCTTAACTTTGAAGCTTTCTTT

d_call: -
v_call: TRBV12-5
j_call: TRBJ1-5
clone_size: -
cdr3_aa: CASGRQVVDNQPQHF
cdr3_nt: TGTGCTAGTGGCCGACAGGTTGTGGACAATCAGCCCCAGCATTTT

d_call: TRBD1
v_call: TRBV2
j_call: TRBJ2-5
clone_size: once
cdr3_aa: CASSSQGARETQYF
cdr3_nt: TGTGCCAGCAGTTCTCAGGGGGCAAGAGAGACCCAGTACTTC

d_call: TRBD1
v_call: TRBV18
j_call: TRBJ2-5
clone_size: once
cdr3_aa: CASSLRTGEGETQYF
cdr3_nt: TGTGCCAGCTCACTTCGGACAGGGGAAGGAGAGACCCAGTACTTC

d_call: -
v_call: TRBV5-6
j_call: TRBJ1-5
clone_size: -
cdr3_aa: CASSWSSGQPQHF
cdr3_nt: TGTGCCAGCAGCTGGAGTTCCGGTCAGCCCCAGCATTTT

d_call: -
v_call: TRBV5-1
j_call: TRBJ2-3
clone_size: few
cdr3_aa: CASSPQTGLSTDTQYF
cdr3_nt: TGCGCCAGCAGCCCTCAAACAGGGCTGTCCACAGATACGCAGTATTTT

d_call: TRBD2
v_call: TRBV7-2
j_call: TRBJ2-2
clone_size: -
cdr3_aa: CASSLGGLAAGELFF
cdr3_nt: TGTGCCAGCAGCTTAGGGGGACTAGCTGCCGGGGAGCTGTTTTTT

d_call: -
v_call: TRBV5-1
j_call: TRBJ2-7
clone_size: once
cdr3_aa: CASSGDPYEQYF
cdr3_nt: TGCGCCAGCAGCGGAGATCCCTACGAGCAGTACTTC

d_call: -
v_call: TRBV19
j_call: TRBJ2-6
clone_size: -
cdr3_aa: CASRGSSGANVLTF
cdr3_nt: TGTGCCTCTCGGGGGAGCTCTGGGGCCAACGTCCTGACTTTC

d_call: TRBD2
v_call: TRBV6-6
j_call: TRBJ2-7
clone_size: -
cdr3_aa: CASTARTSGVYEQYF
cdr3_nt: TGTGCCAGCACCGCCCGGACTAGCGGGGTCTACGAGCAGTACTTC

d_call: TRBD2
v_call: TRBV18
j_call: TRBJ2-6
clone_size: -
cdr3_aa: CASSREGLSSGANVLTF
cdr3_nt: TGTGCCAGCTCACGGGAGGGCCTGAGCTCTGGGGCCAACGTCCTGACTTTC

d_call: TRBD1
v_call: TRBV5-1
j_call: TRBJ1-1
clone_size: -
cdr3_aa: CAISLEIYRGSMNTEAFF
cdr3_nt: TGCGCCATCAGCTTGGAGATTTACAGGGGATCCATGAACACTGAAGCTTTCTTT

d_call: TRBD1
v_call: TRBV5-1
j_call: TRBJ1-1
clone_size: few
cdr3_aa: CASSLETGAGEAFF
cdr3_nt: TGCGCCAGCAGCTTGGAGACAGGGGCCGGTGAAGCTTTCTTT

d_call: TRBD1
v_call: TRBV2
j_call: TRBJ2-2
clone_size: -
cdr3_aa: CAGWTGTNTGELFF
cdr3_nt: TGTGCCGGCTGGACAGGAACGAACACCGGGGAGCTGTTTTTT

d_call: -
v_call: TRBV2
j_call: TRBJ2-7
clone_size: -
cdr3_aa: CASNGLNSYEQYF
cdr3_nt: TGTGCCAGCAATGGGCTAAACTCCTACGAGCAGTACTTC

d_call: TRBD1
v_call: TRBV5-5
j_call: TRBJ2-1
clone_size: -
cdr3_aa: CASSLGRGRFNEQFF
cdr3_nt: TGTGCCAGCAGCTTAGGCAGGGGGCGCTTCAATGAGCAGTTCTTC

d_call: TRBD2
v_call: TRBV28
j_call: TRBJ2-3
clone_size: -
cdr3_aa: CASSLISWAGGRSTDTQYF
cdr3_nt: TGTGCCAGCAGTTTGATCTCCTGGGCGGGAGGGCGTAGCACAGATACGCAGTATTTT

d_call: -
v_call: TRBV11-2
j_call: TRBJ2-1
clone_size: few
cdr3_aa: CASSSLRTVNNEQFF
cdr3_nt: TGTGCCAGCAGCTCCCTTAGGACAGTCAACAATGAGCAGTTCTTC

d_call: -
v_call: TRBV14
j_call: TRBJ2-7
clone_size: -
cdr3_aa: CASSQVPGGTKVQYF
cdr3_nt: TGTGCCAGCAGCCAAGTACCAGGAGGTACAAAGGTGCAGTACTTC

d_call: -
v_call: TRBV4-2
j_call: TRBJ2-5
clone_size: -
cdr3_aa: CASSQEWRAETQYF
cdr3_nt: TGTGCCAGCAGCCAAGAGTGGCGGGCGGAGACCCAGTACTTC

d_call: -
v_call: TRBV5-1
j_call: TRBJ2-1
clone_size: -
cdr3_aa: CASSSAPGLFYNGQFF
cdr3_nt: TGCGCCAGCAGCTCGGCCCCGGGACTTTTCTACAATGGTCAGTTCTTC

d_call: TRBD1
v_call: TRBV10-1
j_call: TRBJ2-2
clone_size: -
cdr3_aa: CASAGTGETGELFF
cdr3_nt: TGCGCCAGCGCTGGGACAGGGGAGACCGGGGAGCTGTTTTTT

d_call: TRBD1
v_call: TRBV14
j_call: TRBJ2-5
clone_size: -
cdr3_aa: CASSTSTGPGETQYF
cdr3_nt: TGTGCCAGCAGCACTTCGACAGGGCCGGGGGAGACCCAGTACTTC

d_call: TRBD1
v_call: TRBV7-8
j_call: TRBJ2-5
clone_size: -
cdr3_aa: CASSTPNRGLGETQYF
cdr3_nt: TGTGCCAGCAGCACCCCAAACAGGGGGCTAGGGGAGACCCAGTACTTC

d_call: TRBD2
v_call: TRBV6-5
j_call: TRBJ2-5
clone_size: -
cdr3_aa: CAARGLAGETQYF
cdr3_nt: TGTGCCGCCCGGGGACTAGCGGGAGAGACCCAGTACTTC

d_call: TRBD1
v_call: TRBV27
j_call: TRBJ1-5
clone_size: -
cdr3_aa: CASSPGQGSNQPQHF
cdr3_nt: TGTGCCAGCAGTCCCGGACAGGGTAGCAATCAGCCCCAGCATTTT

d_call: -
v_call: TRBV7-9
j_call: TRBJ2-2
clone_size: once
cdr3_aa: CASSRPRGSNTGELFF
cdr3_nt: TGTGCCAGCAGCCGACCGAGGGGGTCGAACACCGGGGAGCTGTTTTTT

d_call: TRBD1
v_call: TRBV19
j_call: TRBJ1-1
clone_size: -
cdr3_aa: CASRQGGAPPEAFF
cdr3_nt: TGTGCCAGTAGACAGGGGGGGGCCCCCCCTGAAGCTTTCTTT

d_call: -
v_call: TRBV6-5
j_call: TRBJ1-4
clone_size: -
cdr3_aa: CASSEGRGEKLFF
cdr3_nt: TGTGCCAGCAGTGAGGGGAGGGGTGAAAAACTGTTTTTT

d_call: -
v_call: TRBV5-6
j_call: TRBJ2-2
clone_size: -
cdr3_aa: CASSQTGIGTGELFF
cdr3_nt: TGTGCCAGCAGCCAAACCGGGATCGGAACCGGGGAGCTGTTTTTT

d_call: TRBD1
v_call: TRBV2
j_call: TRBJ1-2
clone_size: -
cdr3_aa: CASSEGPGGNYGYTF
cdr3_nt: TGTGCCAGCAGTGAAGGGCCAGGGGGGAACTATGGCTACACCTTC